This T cell receptor (beta chain) originates from a study of blood T cell repertoires in COVID-19. Germline CDR1 and CDR2: MDHEN and SYDVKM. V was cut by 2 bases and J by 6 bases, with 11 bases left in between. This CDR3 has 15 residues. Assay: immunoSEQ multiplex PCR; the TCRdb copy retains only in-frame clones and omits some. The sample includes about 260,000 clones, approximately 88% of them seen just once. This clonotype was obtained from a woman in her 70s with COVID-19, enrolled during active disease. The chain combines TRBV28 with TRBJ1-6; perhaps TRBD1 as D (5 bases). Sequencing input: peripheral blood. The CDR3 region is CASSLGGGSNSPLHF. The CDR3 nucleotides are TGTGCCAGCAGTTTAGGTGGGGGGAGTAATTCACCCCTCCACTTT.